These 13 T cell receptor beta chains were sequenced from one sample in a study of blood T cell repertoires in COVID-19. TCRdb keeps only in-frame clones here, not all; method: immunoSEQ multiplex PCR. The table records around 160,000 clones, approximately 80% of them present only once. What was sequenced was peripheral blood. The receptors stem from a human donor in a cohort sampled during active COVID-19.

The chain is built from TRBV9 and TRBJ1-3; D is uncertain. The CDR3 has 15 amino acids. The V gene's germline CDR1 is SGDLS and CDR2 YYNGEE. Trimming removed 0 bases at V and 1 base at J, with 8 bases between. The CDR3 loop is CASSVGPKSGNTIYF. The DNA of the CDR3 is TGTGCCAGCAGCGTAGGCCCTAAATCTGGAAACACCATATATTTT.

The CDR3 DNA is TGTGCCAGCAGTCCACAGGGGGCAAGCGGGCCCCAGCATTTT. Translating gives CASSPQGASGPQHF. V gene TRBV2 combines with J gene TRBJ1-5; 9 nucleotides align to TRBD1. CDR1 is SNHLY and CDR2 is FYNNEI in the germline V gene. This CDR3 region has 14 residues. After removal of 5 bases from V and 9 bases from J, the junction contained 8 bases not matched to a gene.

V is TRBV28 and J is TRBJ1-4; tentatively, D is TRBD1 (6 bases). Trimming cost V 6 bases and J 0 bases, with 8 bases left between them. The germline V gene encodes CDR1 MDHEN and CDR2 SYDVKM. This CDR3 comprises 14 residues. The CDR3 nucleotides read TGTGCCAGCAGGGACAGTGCAACTAATGAAAAACTGTTTTTT. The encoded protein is CASRDSATNEKLFF.

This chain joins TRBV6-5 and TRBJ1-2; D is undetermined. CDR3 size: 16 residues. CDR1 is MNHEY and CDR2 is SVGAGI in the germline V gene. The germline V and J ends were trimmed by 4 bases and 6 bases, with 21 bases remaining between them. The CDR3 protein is CASSSISVRFLNGYTF. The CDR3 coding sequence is TGTGCCAGCAGTTCCATTTCCGTACGGTTTTTGAATGGCTACACCTTC.

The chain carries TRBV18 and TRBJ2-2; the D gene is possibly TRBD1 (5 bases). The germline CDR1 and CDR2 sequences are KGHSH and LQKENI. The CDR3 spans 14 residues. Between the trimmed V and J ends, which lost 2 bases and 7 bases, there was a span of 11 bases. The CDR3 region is CASSPFTDSGELFF. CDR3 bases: TGTGCCAGCTCACCATTTACTGACAGCGGGGAGCTGTTTTTT.

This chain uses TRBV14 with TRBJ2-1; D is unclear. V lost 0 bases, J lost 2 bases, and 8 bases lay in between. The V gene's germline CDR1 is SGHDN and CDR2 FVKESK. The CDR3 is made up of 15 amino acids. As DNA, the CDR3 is TGTGCCAGCAGCCAAGATCTCGCTACCTACAATGAGCAGTTCTTC. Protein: CASSQDLATYNEQFF.

CDR3 DNA sequence: TGTGCCAGCCGACACCACTCTGGGGCCAACGTCCTGACTTTC. This encodes CASRHHSGANVLTF. The chain has TRBV19 and TRBJ2-6; D not resolved. Germline-derived CDR1 and CDR2 are LNHDA and SQIVND (reference sequence). V lost 9 bases and J lost 0, with 9 bases in between. The CDR3 covers 14 residues. Complete variable domain (other parts from reference TRBV19 and TRBJ2-6): DGGITQSPKYLFRKEGQNVTLSCEQNLNHDAMYWYRQDPGQGLRLIYYSQIVNDFQKGDIAEGYSVSREKKESFPLTVTSAQKNPTAFYLCASRHHSGANVLTFGAGSRLTVL.

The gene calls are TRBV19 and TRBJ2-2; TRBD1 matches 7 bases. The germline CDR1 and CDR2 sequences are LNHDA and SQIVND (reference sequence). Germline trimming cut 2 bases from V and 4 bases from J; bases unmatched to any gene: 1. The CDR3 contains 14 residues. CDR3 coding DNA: TGTGCCAGTAGTATACCAGGGGGCACCGGGGAGCTGTTTTTT. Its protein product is CASSIPGGTGELFF.

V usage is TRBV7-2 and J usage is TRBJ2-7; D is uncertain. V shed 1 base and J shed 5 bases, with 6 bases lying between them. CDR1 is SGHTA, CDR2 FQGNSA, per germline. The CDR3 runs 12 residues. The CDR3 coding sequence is TGTGCCAGCAGCTTAGGAGGTCACGAGCAGTACTTC. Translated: CASSLGGHEQYF.

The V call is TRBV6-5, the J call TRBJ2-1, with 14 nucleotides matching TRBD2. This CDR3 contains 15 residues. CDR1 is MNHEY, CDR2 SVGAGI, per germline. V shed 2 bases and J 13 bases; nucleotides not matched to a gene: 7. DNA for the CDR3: TGTGCCAGCAGTTACCGGACTAGCGGGGGGTTCCCTCAGTTCTTC. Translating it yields CASSYRTSGGFPQFF.

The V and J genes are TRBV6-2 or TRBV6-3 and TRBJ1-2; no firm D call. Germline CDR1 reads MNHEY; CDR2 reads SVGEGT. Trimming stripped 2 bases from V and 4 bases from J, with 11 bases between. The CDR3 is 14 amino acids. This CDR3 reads CASSYAGLGYGYTF. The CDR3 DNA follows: TGTGCCAGCAGTTACGCAGGATTAGGCTATGGCTACACCTTC.

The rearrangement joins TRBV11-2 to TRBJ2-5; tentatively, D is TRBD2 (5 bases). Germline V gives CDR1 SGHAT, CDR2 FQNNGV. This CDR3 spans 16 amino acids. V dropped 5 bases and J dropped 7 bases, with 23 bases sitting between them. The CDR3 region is CASSARAAVREGTQYF. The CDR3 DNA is TGTGCCAGCAGCGCCCGGGCAGCGGTGCGTGAAGGGACCCAGTACTTC.

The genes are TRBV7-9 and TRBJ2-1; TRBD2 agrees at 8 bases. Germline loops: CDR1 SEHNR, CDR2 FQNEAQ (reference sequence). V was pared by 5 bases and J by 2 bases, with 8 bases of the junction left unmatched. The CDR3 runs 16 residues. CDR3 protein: CASSLGGAGAYNEQFF. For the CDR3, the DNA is TGTGCCAGCAGCCTAGGGGGAGCGGGGGCCTACAATGAGCAGTTCTTC.